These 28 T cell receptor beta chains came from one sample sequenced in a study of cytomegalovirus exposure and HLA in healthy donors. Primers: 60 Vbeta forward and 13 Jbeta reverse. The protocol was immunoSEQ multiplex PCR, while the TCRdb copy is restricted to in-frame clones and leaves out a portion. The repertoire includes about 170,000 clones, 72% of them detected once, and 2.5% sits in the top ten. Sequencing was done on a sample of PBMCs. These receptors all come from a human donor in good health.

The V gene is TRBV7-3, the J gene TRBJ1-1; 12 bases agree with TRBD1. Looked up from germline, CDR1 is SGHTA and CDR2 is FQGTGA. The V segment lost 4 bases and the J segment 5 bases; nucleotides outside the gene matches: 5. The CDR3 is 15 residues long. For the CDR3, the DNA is TGTGCCAGCAGCTCGGGGACAGGGGGCTATACTGAAGCTTTCTTT. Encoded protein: CASSSGTGGYTEAFF.

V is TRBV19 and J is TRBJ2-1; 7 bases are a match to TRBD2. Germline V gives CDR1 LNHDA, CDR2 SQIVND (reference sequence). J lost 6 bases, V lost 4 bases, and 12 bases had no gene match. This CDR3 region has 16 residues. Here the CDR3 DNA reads TGTGCCAGTAGTACCCCAAGAGCGGGAAAGGGCAATGAGCAGTTCTTC. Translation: CASSTPRAGKGNEQFF.

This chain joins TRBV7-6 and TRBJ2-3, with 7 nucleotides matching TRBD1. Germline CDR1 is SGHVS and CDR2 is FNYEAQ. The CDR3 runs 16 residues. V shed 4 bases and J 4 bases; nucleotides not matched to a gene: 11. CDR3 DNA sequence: TGTGCCAGCAGCTCTCGACAGGGCCCTCGGGCAGATACGCAGTATTTT. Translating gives CASSSRQGPRADTQYF.

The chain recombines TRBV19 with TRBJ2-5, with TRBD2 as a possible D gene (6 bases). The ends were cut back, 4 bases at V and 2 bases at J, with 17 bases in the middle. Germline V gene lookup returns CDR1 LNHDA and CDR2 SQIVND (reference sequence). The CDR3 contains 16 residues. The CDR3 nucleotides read TGTGCCAGTAGTACCGCCCCGGGACTCGTACAAGAGACCCAGTACTTC. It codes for CASSTAPGLVQETQYF.

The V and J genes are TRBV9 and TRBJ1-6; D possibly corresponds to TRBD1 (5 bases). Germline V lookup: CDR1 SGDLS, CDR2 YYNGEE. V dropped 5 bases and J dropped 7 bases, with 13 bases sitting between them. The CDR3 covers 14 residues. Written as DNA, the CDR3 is TGTGCCAGCAGTGGGGGGACCGCCAATTCACCCCTCCACTTT. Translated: CASSGGTANSPLHF.

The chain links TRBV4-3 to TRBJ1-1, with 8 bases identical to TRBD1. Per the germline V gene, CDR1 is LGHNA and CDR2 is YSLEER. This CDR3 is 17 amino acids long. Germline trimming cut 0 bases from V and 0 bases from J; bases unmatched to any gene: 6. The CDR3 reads CASSQDLTGGLNTEAFF. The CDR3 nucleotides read TGCGCCAGCAGCCAAGATTTAACAGGGGGTTTGAACACTGAAGCTTTCTTT.

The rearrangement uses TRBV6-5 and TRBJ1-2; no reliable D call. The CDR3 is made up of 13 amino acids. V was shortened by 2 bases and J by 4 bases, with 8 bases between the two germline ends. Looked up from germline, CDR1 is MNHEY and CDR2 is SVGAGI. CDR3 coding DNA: TGTGCCAGCAGTTACGGTTCAGGCTATGGCTACACCTTC. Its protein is CASSYGSGYGYTF.

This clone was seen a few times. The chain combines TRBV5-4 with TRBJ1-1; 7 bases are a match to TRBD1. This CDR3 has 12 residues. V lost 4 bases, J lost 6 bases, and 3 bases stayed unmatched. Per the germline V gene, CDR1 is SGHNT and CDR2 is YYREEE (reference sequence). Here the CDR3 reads CASSAGGAEAFF. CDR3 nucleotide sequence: TGTGCCAGCAGCGCAGGGGGAGCTGAAGCTTTCTTT.

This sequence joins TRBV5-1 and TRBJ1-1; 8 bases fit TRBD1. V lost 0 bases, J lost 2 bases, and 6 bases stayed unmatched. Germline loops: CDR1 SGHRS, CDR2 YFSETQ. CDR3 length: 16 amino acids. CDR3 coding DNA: TGCGCCAGCAGCTTGGGCGGACAGGGAATAAACACTGAAGCTTTCTTT. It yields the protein CASSLGGQGINTEAFF.

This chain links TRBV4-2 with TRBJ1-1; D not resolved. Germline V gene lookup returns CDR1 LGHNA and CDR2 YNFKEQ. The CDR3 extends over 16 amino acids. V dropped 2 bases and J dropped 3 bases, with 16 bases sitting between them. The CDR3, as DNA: TGTGCCAGCAGCCAAACGGTCGGGGTTAGATACACTGAAGCTTTCTTT. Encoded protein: CASSQTVGVRYTEAFF.

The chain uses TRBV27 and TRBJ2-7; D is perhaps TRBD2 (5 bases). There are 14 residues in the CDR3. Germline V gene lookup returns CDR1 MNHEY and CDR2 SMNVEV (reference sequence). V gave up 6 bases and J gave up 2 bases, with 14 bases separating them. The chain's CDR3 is CASRDSGLAYEQYF. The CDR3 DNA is TGTGCCAGCAGGGACTCCGGGCTCGCCTACGAGCAGTACTTC.

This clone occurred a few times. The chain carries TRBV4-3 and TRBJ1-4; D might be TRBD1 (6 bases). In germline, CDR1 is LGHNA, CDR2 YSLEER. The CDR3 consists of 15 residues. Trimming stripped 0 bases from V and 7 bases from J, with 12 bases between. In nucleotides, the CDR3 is TGCGCCAGCAGCCAAGATACAGGGTATGGTGAAAAACTGTTTTTT. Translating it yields CASSQDTGYGEKLFF.

The CDR3 here is CASSSGTGSYEQYF. CDR3 DNA sequence: TGTGCCAGCAGCTCCGGGACAGGCTCCTACGAGCAGTACTTC. The chain links TRBV6-5 to TRBJ2-7; TRBD1 agrees at 8 bases. Germline values: CDR1 MNHEY, CDR2 SVGAGI. The CDR3 has 14 residues. With V trimmed by 6 bases and J by 0 bases, 4 bases remained unmatched.

This CDR3 is CASSFRVGRAEAFF. Written as DNA, the CDR3 is TGTGCCAGCAGCTTCAGGGTGGGTAGGGCTGAAGCTTTCTTT. The V call is TRBV7-9, the J call TRBJ1-1, with D perhaps matching TRBD1 (5 bases). Germline CDR1 is SEHNR and CDR2 is FQNEAQ (reference sequence). The CDR3 loop spans 14 amino acids. Trimming shortened V by 3 bases and J by 6 bases, and 14 bases separated the two germline ends.

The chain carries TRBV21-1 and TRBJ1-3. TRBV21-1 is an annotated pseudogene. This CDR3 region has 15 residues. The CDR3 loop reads CASRRSSASGNTIYF. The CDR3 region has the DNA TGTGCCAGCCGCCGGAGCAGCGCCTCTGGAAACACCATATATTTT.

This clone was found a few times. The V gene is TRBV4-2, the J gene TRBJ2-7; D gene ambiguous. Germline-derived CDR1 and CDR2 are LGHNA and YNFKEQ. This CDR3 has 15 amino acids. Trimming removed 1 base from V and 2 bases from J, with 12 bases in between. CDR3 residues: CASSQVAGNPYEQYF. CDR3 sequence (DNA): TGTGCCAGCAGCCAAGTTGCTGGCAACCCCTACGAGCAGTACTTC.

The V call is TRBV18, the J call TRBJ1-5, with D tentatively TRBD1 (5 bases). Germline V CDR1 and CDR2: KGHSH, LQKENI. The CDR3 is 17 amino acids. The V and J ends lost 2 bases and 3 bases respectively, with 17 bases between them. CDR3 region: CASSPYSQGASNQPQHF. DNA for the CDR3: TGTGCCAGCTCACCATACAGTCAAGGGGCCTCCAATCAGCCCCAGCATTTT.

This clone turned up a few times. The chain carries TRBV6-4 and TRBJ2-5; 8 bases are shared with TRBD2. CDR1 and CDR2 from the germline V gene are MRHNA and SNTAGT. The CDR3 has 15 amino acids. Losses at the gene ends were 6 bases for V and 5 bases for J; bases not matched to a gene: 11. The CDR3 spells CASSERAGAAETQYF. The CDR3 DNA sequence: TGTGCCAGCAGCGAACGAGCGGGGGCGGCGGAGACCCAGTACTTC.

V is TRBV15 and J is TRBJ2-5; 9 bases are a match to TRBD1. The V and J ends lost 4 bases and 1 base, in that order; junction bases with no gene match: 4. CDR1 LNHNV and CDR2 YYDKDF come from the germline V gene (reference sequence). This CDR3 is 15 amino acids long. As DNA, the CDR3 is TGTGCCACCAGCACTAGGACAGGGGCCCAAGAGACCCAGTACTTC. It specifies CATSTRTGAQETQYF. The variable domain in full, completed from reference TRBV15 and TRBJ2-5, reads DAMVIQNPRYQVTQFGKPVTLSCSQTLNHNVMYWYQQKSSQAPKLLFHYYDKDFNNEADTPDNFQSRRPNTSFCFLDIRSPGLGDTAMYLCATSTRTGAQETQYFGPGTRLLVL.

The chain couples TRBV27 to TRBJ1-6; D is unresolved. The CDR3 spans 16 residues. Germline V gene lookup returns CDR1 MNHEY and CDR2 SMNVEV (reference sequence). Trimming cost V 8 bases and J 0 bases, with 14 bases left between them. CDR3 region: CASRSIPSSYNSPLHF. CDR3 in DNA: TGTGCCAGCCGGTCAATTCCGAGCTCCTATAATTCACCCCTCCACTTT.

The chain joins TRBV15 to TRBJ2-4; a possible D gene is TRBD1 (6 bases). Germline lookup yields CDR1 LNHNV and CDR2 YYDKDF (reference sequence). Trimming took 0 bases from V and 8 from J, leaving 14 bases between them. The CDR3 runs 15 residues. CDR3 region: CATSRDGQRGDIQYF. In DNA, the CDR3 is TGTGCCACCAGCAGAGACGGACAGCGAGGGGACATTCAGTACTTC.

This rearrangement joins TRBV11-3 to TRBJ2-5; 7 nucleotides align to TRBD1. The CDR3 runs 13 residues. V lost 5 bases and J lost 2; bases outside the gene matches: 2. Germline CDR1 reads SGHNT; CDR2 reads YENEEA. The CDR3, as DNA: TGTGCCAGCAGCCAGGGACAGCAAGAGACCCAGTACTTC. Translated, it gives CASSQGQQETQYF.

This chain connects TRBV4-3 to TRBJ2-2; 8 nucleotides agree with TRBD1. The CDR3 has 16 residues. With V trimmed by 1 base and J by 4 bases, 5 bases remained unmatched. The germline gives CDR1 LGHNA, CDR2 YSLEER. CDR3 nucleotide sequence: TGCGCCAGCAGCCAAGCAGGGGGCGCGCGCACCGGGGAGCTGTTTTTT. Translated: CASSQAGGARTGELFF.

This chain's CDR3 is CASKKEARKAGELFF. The CDR3 DNA is TGTGCCAGCAAAAAAGAAGCTCGTAAAGCCGGGGAGCTGTTTTTT. V is TRBV6-6 and J is TRBJ2-2; the D is unclear. The CDR3 consists of 15 residues. Deletions cut 7 bases from V and 6 bases from J, with 18 bases between. From germline, CDR1 is MNHNY and CDR2 SVGAGI (reference sequence).

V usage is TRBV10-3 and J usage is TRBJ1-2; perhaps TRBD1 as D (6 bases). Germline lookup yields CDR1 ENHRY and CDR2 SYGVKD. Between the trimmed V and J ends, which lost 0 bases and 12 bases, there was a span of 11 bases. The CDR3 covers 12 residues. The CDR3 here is CAISESDSPHTF. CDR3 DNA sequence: TGTGCCATCAGTGAGTCGGACAGCCCGCACACCTTC.

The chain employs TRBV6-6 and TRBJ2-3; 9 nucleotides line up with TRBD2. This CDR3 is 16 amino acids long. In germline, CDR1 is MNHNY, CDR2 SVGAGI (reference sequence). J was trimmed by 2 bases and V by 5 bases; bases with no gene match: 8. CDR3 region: CASSAASGATTDTQYF. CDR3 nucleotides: TGTGCCAGCAGTGCCGCTAGCGGGGCTACCACAGATACGCAGTATTTT.

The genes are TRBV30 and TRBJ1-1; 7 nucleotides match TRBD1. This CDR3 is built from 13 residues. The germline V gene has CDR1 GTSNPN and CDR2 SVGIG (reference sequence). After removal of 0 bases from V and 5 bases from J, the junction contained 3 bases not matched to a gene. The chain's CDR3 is CAWSVDRETEAFF. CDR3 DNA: TGTGCCTGGAGTGTAGACAGGGAGACTGAAGCTTTCTTT.

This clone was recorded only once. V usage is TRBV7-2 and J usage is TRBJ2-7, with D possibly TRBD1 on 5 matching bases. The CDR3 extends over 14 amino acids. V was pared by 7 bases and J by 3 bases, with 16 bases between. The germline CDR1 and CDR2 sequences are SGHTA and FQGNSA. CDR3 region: CASNPLQGHYEQYF. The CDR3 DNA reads TGTGCCAGCAACCCCTTGCAGGGCCACTACGAGCAGTACTTC.